These 21 T cell receptor beta chains were sequenced from one sample in a study of cytomegalovirus exposure and HLA in healthy donors (dated by TCRdb to 2016 to 2017). Library preparation was by the immunoSEQ multiplex PCR assay. TCRdb stores this immuneACCESS table with in-frame sequences only. Part of the clones is absent; in the studies checked, under half of the shortfall reflects unresolved V genes, and no reason is known for the rest. The sample table contains some 150,000 clones; only one count was recorded for 80% to 90% of them. Approximately 20% of the sample belongs to the ten largest clones. Sequences were obtained from PBMCs. These receptors all come from a man between 18 and 35 years old in good health and CMV-seropositive.

This clone was observed a handful of times. The chain recombines TRBV6-5 with TRBJ2-3, with D possibly being TRBD1 (6 bases). V gave up 11 bases and J gave up 2 bases, with 17 bases separating them. The CDR3 has 14 residues. Germline V gene data show CDR1 as MNHEY and CDR2 as SVGAGI. CDR3 region: CASQRDTSTDTQYF. CDR3 sequence (DNA): TGTGCCTCGCAACGGGACACATCCACAGATACGCAGTATTTT.

This rearrangement joins TRBV7-8 to TRBJ1-1; weak D call: TRBD1 (6 bases). Looked up from germline, CDR1 is SGHVS and CDR2 is FQNEAQ. The CDR3 is made up of 16 amino acids. Trimming took off 5 bases at V and 0 bases at J, with 16 bases between the two ends. CDR3 DNA: TGTGCCAGCAGCCTCGAGGGGGGGCCTATGAACACTGAAGCTTTCTTT. This translates into CASSLEGGPMNTEAFF. The entire variable domain, with the rest obtained from reference TRBV7-8 and TRBJ1-1, is as follows: GAGVSQSPRYKVAKRGQDVALRCDPISGHVSLFWYQQALGQGPEFLTYFQNEAQLDKSGLPSDRFFAERPEGSVSTLKIQRTQQEDSAVYLCASSLEGGPMNTEAFFGQGTRLTVV.

This clone was picked up one time. The chain has TRBV9 and TRBJ2-7, with TRBD1 matching 9 bases. The V and J ends lost 3 bases and 5 bases, in that order; junction bases with no gene match: 6. The CDR3 is 14 residues long. Looked up from germline, CDR1 is SGDLS and CDR2 is YYNGEE. This CDR3 is CASSGGTGLHEQYF. CDR3 DNA: TGTGCCAGCAGCGGCGGGACAGGGCTCCACGAGCAGTACTTC.

This CDR3 reads CASSDSPTFTGELFF. CDR3 nucleotide sequence: TGTGCCAGCAGTGACTCCCCCACTTTCACCGGGGAGCTGTTTTTT. The V and J genes are TRBV6-4 and TRBJ2-2; unclear D gene. The V and J ends lost 0 bases and 4 bases respectively, with 9 bases between them. CDR3 length: 15 amino acids. The germline V gene has CDR1 MRHNA and CDR2 SNTAGT.

The V gene is TRBV5-1, the J gene TRBJ2-4; 9 bases agree with TRBD1. CDR1 SGHRS and CDR2 YFSETQ come from the germline V gene. The trim removed 4 bases at V and 8 bases at J, leaving 7 bases unmatched. This CDR3 comprises 14 residues. CDR3 region: CASSRPGQGDIQYF. The CDR3 DNA sequence: TGCGCCAGCAGCCGTCCGGGACAGGGAGACATTCAGTACTTC.

This clone showed up just once. The genes are TRBV5-8 and TRBJ1-5; TRBD1 might be the D (5 bases). CDR1 is SGHTS and CDR2 is YDEGEE in the germline V gene. CDR3 size: 15 residues. Deletions cut 8 bases from V and 0 bases from J, with 15 bases between. DNA of the CDR3: TGTGCCAGTAACATTCAGGGAGGTAGCAATCAGCCCCAGCATTTT. Its translation is CASNIQGGSNQPQHF. The full variable domain, in which reference TRBV5-8 and TRBJ1-5 provide the parts outside the CDR3, is EAGVTQSPTHLIKTRGQQATLRCSPISGHTSVYWYQQALGLGLQFLLWYDEGEERNRGNFPPRFSGRQFPNYSSELNVNALELEDSALYLCASNIQGGSNQPQHFGDGTRLSIL.

On this clone: Within the sample, other DNA sequences also encode this same CDR3. V gene TRBV27 combines with J gene TRBJ2-1; a weak D match, TRBD1 (5 bases). From germline, CDR1 is MNHEY and CDR2 SMNVEV (reference sequence). The CDR3 has 14 residues. V lost 2 bases, J lost 4 bases, and 9 bases lay in between. As DNA, the CDR3 is TGTGCCAGCAGTTTAGGAGACAGTTACAATGAGCAGTTCTTC. Protein: CASSLGDSYNEQFF.

The chain employs TRBV5-1 and TRBJ1-1; no clear D gene. This CDR3 contains 15 residues. Germline CDR1 and CDR2: SGHRS and YFSETQ. The V and J ends lost 0 bases and 0 bases respectively, with 9 bases between them. CDR3 bases: TGCGCCAGCAGCTTGGGCGGCACCTTGAACACTGAAGCTTTCTTT. Translated: CASSLGGTLNTEAFF.

The chain couples TRBV4-1 to TRBJ2-2; 10 nucleotides line up with TRBD1. V lost 4 bases to trimming and J lost 6 bases; unmatched junction nucleotides: 5. Germline V lookup: CDR1 MGHRA, CDR2 YSYEKL. The CDR3 consists of 15 residues. The CDR3 nucleotides are TGCGCCAGCAGCCCGGACAGGGGGGGGCCCGGGGAGCTGTTTTTT. Amino acid sequence: CASSPDRGGPGELFF.

This chain links TRBV5-1 with TRBJ2-2; 12 nucleotides agree with TRBD1. This CDR3 comprises 19 residues. V lost 10 bases and J lost 6; bases outside the gene matches: 22. Germline V gene data show CDR1 as SGHRS and CDR2 as YFSETQ. The CDR3 region has the DNA TGCGCCTCAGCTTGGTTCCCCCCGGGACAGGGGGCATCGGCCGGGGAGCTGTTTTTT. Translating gives CASAWFPPGQGASAGELFF.

This clone appeared a single time. The V call is TRBV9, the J call TRBJ2-3, with 7 nucleotides matching TRBD2. Germline V gene sequence: CDR1 SGDLS, CDR2 YYNGEE. V shed 0 bases and J 1 base; nucleotides not matched to a gene: 2. The CDR3 has 15 residues. The chain's CDR3 is CASSVGGLRTDTQYF. For the CDR3, the DNA is TGTGCCAGCAGCGTAGGGGGACTACGCACAGATACGCAGTATTTT.

The gene calls are TRBV5-1 and TRBJ1-1, with 9 nucleotides matching TRBD1. The CDR3 is made up of 15 amino acids. Germline-derived CDR1 and CDR2 are SGHRS and YFSETQ. The junction had 5 bases not matched to a gene; V was cut back by 2 bases and J by 3 bases. CDR3 DNA sequence: TGCGCCAGCAGCTTACAGGGGGCCGGGTACACTGAAGCTTTCTTT. Protein: CASSLQGAGYTEAFF.

This chain joins TRBV2 and TRBJ2-7; TRBD1 matches 8 bases. The CDR3 runs 12 residues. Germline trimming cut 5 bases from V and 7 bases from J; bases unmatched to any gene: 4. The germline gives CDR1 SNHLY, CDR2 FYNNEI. The DNA of the CDR3 is TGTGCCAGCAGTCAAACAGGGGGTGAGCAGTACTTC. It encodes CASSQTGGEQYF.

The chain carries TRBV18 and TRBJ2-3; weak D call: TRBD1 (5 bases). Per germline, CDR1 KGHSH and CDR2 LQKENI. The CDR3 runs 17 residues. Trimming stripped 1 base from V and 2 bases from J, with 16 bases between. CDR3 sequence: CASSPRKGLPNTDTQYF. DNA for the CDR3: TGTGCCAGCTCACCACGGAAGGGGCTACCTAACACAGATACGCAGTATTTT.

The rearrangement joins TRBV6-5 to TRBJ2-5; 11 nucleotides match TRBD2. The V segment lost 4 bases and the J segment 5 bases; nucleotides outside the gene matches: 6. CDR1 is MNHEY and CDR2 is SVGAGI in the germline V gene. The CDR3 is 15 amino acids. DNA of the CDR3: TGTGCCAGCAGTTTACTAGCGGGGGAGAGGGAGACCCAGTACTTC. Its translation: CASSLLAGERETQYF.

This chain connects TRBV29-1 to TRBJ2-3; TRBD1 aligns across 9 bases. The CDR3 has 16 amino acids. Germline V gives CDR1 SQVTM, CDR2 ANQGSEA. V shed 4 bases, J shed 1 base, and the junction held 9 bases outside the gene matches. The CDR3 nucleotides read TGCAGCGTTGGTGGGGGACAGGGAGCACGCACAGATACGCAGTATTTT. Amino acid sequence: CSVGGGQGARTDTQYF.

V gene TRBV11-3 combines with J gene TRBJ2-3, with unresolved D. The CDR3 is 14 residues long. The germline CDR1 and CDR2 sequences are SGHNT and YENEEA. V lost 5 bases and J lost 4, with 13 bases in between. The CDR3 sequence is CASSPSAAADTQYF. In DNA, the CDR3 is TGTGCCAGCAGCCCCTCCGCCGCGGCAGATACGCAGTATTTT.

This chain connects TRBV20-1 to TRBJ1-1, with a possible D match to TRBD1 (5 bases). The CDR3 covers 11 residues. The germline V gene encodes CDR1 DFQATT and CDR2 SNEGSKA (reference sequence). Here the CDR3 reads CNPSGDTEAFF. In DNA, the CDR3 is TGCAACCCGTCGGGGGACACTGAAGCTTTCTTT.

The rearrangement joins TRBV2 to TRBJ2-1; TRBD2 agrees at 12 bases. The germline V gene encodes CDR1 SNHLY and CDR2 FYNNEI. The CDR3 has 19 amino acids. V lost 2 bases to trimming and J lost 5 bases; unmatched junction nucleotides: 13. The CDR3 bases are TGTGCCAGCAGTGAACGGCTAGCGGGAGGGGCGTGGGGGGACAATGAGCAGTTCTTC. Translation: CASSERLAGGAWGDNEQFF.

This clone was observed a few times. The chain is built from TRBV30 and TRBJ1-1, with D perhaps TRBD1 (6 bases). The CDR3 length is 14 residues. V lost 1 base to trimming and J lost 0 bases, with 9 bases between them. CDR1 is GTSNPN, CDR2 SVGIG, per germline (reference sequence). This chain's CDR3 is CAWSAGVLNTEAFF. The CDR3 nucleotides are TGTGCCTGGAGTGCAGGGGTTTTGAACACTGAAGCTTTCTTT.

This chain connects TRBV7-4 to TRBJ1-1; TRBD1 agrees at 7 bases. CDR1 is SGHVT, CDR2 SQSDAQ, per germline. J was trimmed by 2 bases and V by 4 bases; bases with no gene match: 19. The CDR3 is 19 residues long. Written as DNA, the CDR3 is TGTGCCAGCAGCTCATTATCCCTTAGACAGGGACCAATAAACACTGAAGCTTTCTTT. Its protein is CASSSLSLRQGPINTEAFF.